One sample yielded the 13 T cell receptor beta chains listed below, sequenced in a study of response to subunit inactivated influenza vaccine. TCRdb called the RT-PCR reads again in MiXCR, with one record for every CDR3 protein. In the table there are around 650,000 distinct CDR3 sequences, 15% to 18% of which are singletons. The input for sequencing was PBMCs from blood, taken about 13 days after vaccination. These receptor sequences come from a man in his fifties who received an inactivated influenza vaccine.

This chain links TRBV29-1 with TRBJ2-3; 14 nucleotides line up with TRBD2. V lost 7 bases, J lost 5 bases, and 5 bases stayed unmatched. The CDR3 length is 14 residues. In germline, CDR1 is SQVTM, CDR2 ANQGSEA. CDR3: CSDEGLAGEDTQYF. The CDR3 DNA sequence: TGCAGCGACGAGGGACTAGCGGGAGAAGATACGCAGTATTTT.

The V gene is TRBV5-6, the J gene TRBJ2-3; possible D gene TRBD1, 6 bases. CDR1 and CDR2 (germline): SGHDT, YYEEEE. The CDR3 is made up of 14 amino acids. V dropped 4 bases and J dropped 1 base, with 10 bases sitting between them. CDR3 DNA sequence: TGTGCCAGCAGCCATGGACAGCGCACAGATACGCAGTATTTT. Translating it yields CASSHGQRTDTQYF.

V gene TRBV20-1 combines with J gene TRBJ2-1; 7 bases map to TRBD2. The CDR3 runs 13 residues. With V trimmed by 4 bases and J by 8 bases, 8 bases remained unmatched. Germline lookup yields CDR1 DFQATT and CDR2 SNEGSKA (reference sequence). The CDR3 DNA is TGCAGTGCTAATGCCGGGAGGAGGGATGAGCAGTTCTTC. It translates to CSANAGRRDEQFF.

The genes are TRBV6-6 and TRBJ1-6; TRBD1 aligns across 7 bases. The germline CDR1 and CDR2 sequences are MNHNY and SVGAGI (reference sequence). V was pared by 5 bases and J by 9 bases, with 4 bases of the junction left unmatched. The CDR3 is 13 residues long. In nucleotides, the CDR3 is TGTGCCAGCAGTGGGACAGTTGTTTCACCCCTCCACTTT. As protein: CASSGTVVSPLHF.

This clonotype was detected many times. The chain carries TRBV20-1 and TRBJ2-3, with 12 bases lining up with TRBD1. Per germline, CDR1 DFQATT and CDR2 SNEGSKA (reference sequence). Trimming took 4 bases from V and 5 from J; bases not matched to a gene: 4. The CDR3 sequence is 14 residues long. DNA of the CDR3: TGCAGTGCTATGGGACAGGGGGCTGGAGATACGCAGTATTTT. The encoded protein is CSAMGQGAGDTQYF.

This chain links TRBV12-3 or TRBV12-4 with TRBJ2-2; TRBD2 matches at 8 bases. The CDR3 has 16 amino acids. V gave up 3 bases and J gave up 4 bases; unmatched junction bases: 7. The DNA of the CDR3 is TGTGCCAGCAGTTTGGGTCTAGCGGGTATCACCGGGGAGCTGTTTTTT. Its protein is CASSLGLAGITGELFF.

The V gene is TRBV3-1, the J gene TRBJ2-3; tentative D call: TRBD2 (6 bases). CDR1 is LGHDT, CDR2 YNNKEL, per germline (reference sequence). This CDR3 region has 17 residues. The V gene lost 0 bases and the J gene lost 1 base, with 14 bases spanning the gap. This chain's CDR3 is CASSQDLRRGGTDTQYF. CDR3 DNA sequence: TGTGCCAGCAGCCAAGATCTTAGGCGGGGTGGCACAGATACGCAGTATTTT.

V and J are TRBV29-1 and TRBJ1-2; 8 positions agree with TRBD1. The CDR3 covers 13 residues. With 6 bases clipped from V and 2 bases from J, the junction kept 5 bases outside the gene matches. The germline gives CDR1 SQVTM, CDR2 ANQGSEA. The CDR3 is CSVTYRGNYGYTF. The CDR3 bases are TGCAGCGTAACCTACAGGGGGAACTATGGCTACACCTTC.

This clonotype was observed a few times. The genes are TRBV9 and TRBJ2-7; 8 nucleotides align to TRBD2. Per germline, CDR1 SGDLS and CDR2 YYNGEE. The V and J ends lost 2 bases and 3 bases, in that order; junction bases with no gene match: 13. The CDR3 covers 17 residues. CDR3 in amino acids: CASSVGLLAGGDYEQYF. The CDR3 region has the DNA TGTGCCAGCAGCGTGGGGTTACTCGCGGGAGGAGACTACGAGCAGTACTTC.

In this sample, this clonotype turned up a few times. The chain is built from TRBV20-1 and TRBJ2-5, with a weak D call TRBD1 (6 bases). The CDR3 extends over 15 amino acids. Trimming pared 0 bases from V and 5 bases from J, leaving 16 bases between. Germline V gene data show CDR1 as DFQATT and CDR2 as SNEGSKA (reference sequence). The CDR3 DNA reads TGCAGTGCTAGAGATGTCTACAGGGCGGGTGAGACCCAGTACTTC. It specifies CSARDVYRAGETQYF.

The V gene is TRBV24-1, the J gene TRBJ2-1, with 8 bases matching TRBD2. Per germline, CDR1 KGHDR and CDR2 SFDVKD. CDR3 length equals 16 residues. Unmatched junction bases numbered 8, after V lost 3 bases and J lost 5 bases. CDR3 DNA: TGTGCCACCAGTGATCTTAGCGGGGAAAGAAACAATGAGCAGTTCTTC. Translated, it gives CATSDLSGERNNEQFF.

This clonotype was seen many times. V usage is TRBV14 and J usage is TRBJ2-3; D unresolved. Germline CDR1 SGHDN, CDR2 FVKESK. Trimming pared 0 bases from V and 6 bases from J, leaving 13 bases between. CDR3 length equals 15 residues. DNA for the CDR3: TGTGCCAGCAGCCAAGATCGCAAGCCTCGGGATACGCAGTATTTT. This gives the protein CASSQDRKPRDTQYF.

In this sample, this clonotype turned up a few times. The chain couples TRBV5-1 to TRBJ2-1; 7 bases fit TRBD2. V lost 4 bases to trimming and J lost 5 bases; unmatched junction nucleotides: 9. Looked up from germline, CDR1 is SGHRS and CDR2 is YFSETQ. The CDR3 has 15 residues. This CDR3 reads CASSLTGTTNNEQFF. CDR3 coding DNA: TGCGCCAGCAGCCTTACCGGGACTACCAACAATGAGCAGTTCTTC.